Listed below are T cell receptor beta chains from one sample, sequenced in a study of vaccination and CD4 T cells after COVID-19. A single record per CDR3 protein comes from TCRdb applying MiXCR to the PCR reads. The repertoire holds more than 9,000 distinct CDR3 sequences, with 20% as singletons. For these receptors, no antigen is known. Specimen: CD4+ T cells from blood, cultured in vitro, collected before SARS-CoV-2 vaccination. These receptor sequences come from a human donor who received a COVID-19 vaccine. Each CDR3 is given with its conserved first and last residue. Fields, in order: clone size, J gene, V gene, D gene, CDR3 DNA, CDR3 protein. A D gene is named only where the DNA matches it firmly. The listing skips clone size in some rows; elsewhere it reads once, few, many or a size class.

. | TRBJ2-7 | TRBV7-8 | . | TGTGCCAGCAGCCCCAAGCGAGAGGGCTACGAGCAGTACTTC | CASSPKREGYEQYF
. | TRBJ1-2 | TRBV19 | . | TGTGCCAGTAGTCTATCCCGGGACTCGAGGGGAGGCTACACCTTC | CASSLSRDSRGGYTF
medium-sized | TRBJ1-1 | TRBV20-1 | TRBD1 | TGCAGTGCCACAAGACAGGGGGCCGAAGCTTTCTTT | CSATRQGAEAFF
. | TRBJ1-1 | TRBV20-1 | . | TGCAGTGCTAGAGCCTCTTCAGCGACTTTCTTT | CSARASSATFF
. | TRBJ2-5 | TRBV19 | . | TGTGCCAGTAACCCGACCGGGACGGCGAAAGAGACCCAGTACTTC | CASNPTGTAKETQYF
few | TRBJ2-5 | TRBV5-4 | . | TGTGCCAGCAGCTTACGGGGCCTAAGTGGGGAGACCCAGTACTTC | CASSLRGLSGETQYF
few | TRBJ2-5 | TRBV20-1 | . | TGCAGTGCTAGGGCTAGCTGGGGAGAGACCCAGTACTTC | CSARASWGETQYF
. | TRBJ2-2 | TRBV2 | . | TGTGCCAGCAGTGTCTTTATGGTCACCGGGGAGCTGTTTTTT | CASSVFMVTGELFF
few | TRBJ1-5 | TRBV30 | TRBD1 | TGTGCCTACTCACAGGGGGGGGATCAGCCCCAGCATTTT | CAYSQGGDQPQHF
few | TRBJ1-2 | TRBV21-1 | . | TGTGCCAGCAGCAAAGGCTCCAGAATTAACTATGGCTACACCTTC | CASSKGSRINYGYTF
. | TRBJ2-1 | TRBV10-3 | TRBD1 | TGTGCCATCAGTGAGAGGACAGGGAATCTTTACAATGAGCAGTTCTTC | CAISERTGNLYNEQFF
medium-sized | TRBJ1-5 | TRBV20-1 | . | TGCAGTGCTAGAGATAAAAATCAGCCCCAGCATTTT | CSARDKNQPQHF
. | TRBJ1-1 | TRBV5-1 | . | TGCGCCAGCAGCTTGGTAGGGTCTCACACTGAAGCTTTCTTT | CASSLVGSHTEAFF
few | TRBJ2-7 | TRBV12-3/TRBV12-4 | TRBD1 | TGTGCCAGCAGTTTAGCGCTGGGTTTGGTGGGACAGGGGGCTTTCTACGAGCAGTACTTC | CASSLALGLVGQGAFYEQYF
medium-sized | TRBJ1-6 | TRBV6-5 | . | TGTGCCAGCAGTTACTCCCTGATACAAGGTCATAATTCACCCCTCCACTTT | CASSYSLIQGHNSPLHF
few | TRBJ2-5 | TRBV19 | . | TGTGCCAGTAGTATAGCCCTGACAGGATCCGAGACCCAGTACTTC | CASSIALTGSETQYF
medium-sized | TRBJ1-2 | TRBV20-1 | TRBD1 | TGCAGTGCTAGAGACGCGTTGACAGGGGGGAGCGACTATGGCTACACCTTC | CSARDALTGGSDYGYTF
. | TRBJ1-2 | TRBV14 | . | TGTGCCAGCAGCCCTTTGAGCAGGGACCTACTCCTTCGGGGCTACACCTTC | CASSPLSRDLLLRGYTF
. | TRBJ1-2 | TRBV9 | TRBD1 | TGTGCCAGCAGCCCCTCTCCGGGACAGGGGTTACAGGGCTACACCTTC | CASSPSPGQGLQGYTF
. | TRBJ2-3 | TRBV27 | TRBD1 | TGTGCCAGCAGTCCAGGGGGATTTTCGACAGATACGCAGTATTTT | CASSPGGFSTDTQYF
few | TRBJ1-1 | TRBV5-8 | TRBD1 | TGTGCCAGCAGCGCCTGGACAGGATTGAACACTGAAGCTTTCTTT | CASSAWTGLNTEAFF
. | TRBJ2-5 | TRBV12-3/TRBV12-4 | . | TGTGCCAGCAGTGCGCCCGGGACACCACAAGAGACCCAGTACTTC | CASSAPGTPQETQYF
few | TRBJ1-6 | TRBV27 | . | TGTGCCAGCAGTTTAGAAAGCTCCTATAATTCACCCCTCCACTTT | CASSLESSYNSPLHF
few | TRBJ1-2 | TRBV10-3 | . | TGTGCCACCCGGGGGGGAACGGACAGCTATGGCTACACCTTC | CATRGGTDSYGYTF
. | TRBJ1-2 | TRBV24-1 | . | TGTGCCACCAGTAATCGACCCGACAGCTATGGCTACACCTTC | CATSNRPDSYGYTF
. | TRBJ2-3 | TRBV5-1 | TRBD2 | TGCGCCAGCAGCGTCAGCGGGGGGGGCACAGATACGCAGTATTTT | CASSVSGGGTDTQYF
. | TRBJ2-1 | TRBV21-1 | . | TGTGCCAGCAGCAAAGGAGGGCAGGGGCTAGCCTTCTACAATGAGCAGTTCTTC | CASSKGGQGLAFYNEQFF
. | TRBJ2-7 | TRBV7-2 | . | TGTGCCAGCAGCTTAGCGACGGGACGGCCCTACGAGCAGTACTTC | CASSLATGRPYEQYF
. | TRBJ2-5 | TRBV6-1 | . | TGTGCCAGCAGAGAAGAAAGGGGATGGGGAGAGACCCAGTACTTC | CASREERGWGETQYF
. | TRBJ1-4 | TRBV7-9 | TRBD1 | TGTGCCAGCAGCTTAGGACAGGGGCGAGAAAAACTGTTTTTT | CASSLGQGREKLFF
. | TRBJ1-4 | TRBV7-9 | . | TGTGCCAGCAGCGCTAACCCAACTAATGAAAAACTGTTTTTT | CASSANPTNEKLFF
few | TRBJ2-7 | TRBV5-1 | TRBD1 | TGCGCCAGCAGCTTGTGGGGCACGGGGACAGGTATTCCCGGAAACGAGCAGTACTTC | CASSLWGTGTGIPGNEQYF
. | TRBJ2-2 | TRBV18 | . | TGTGCCAGCTCACCGCAAAACGTAAGGGGGACCGGGGAGCTGTTTTTT | CASSPQNVRGTGELFF
. | TRBJ1-4 | TRBV5-5 | . | TGTGCCAGCACCCCGGGGGGGATTAATAATGAAAAACTGTTTTTT | CASTPGGINNEKLFF
. | TRBJ1-3 | TRBV10-3 | TRBD1 | TGTGCCATCAGTCAGCGACAGGGGCCCGACTCTGGAAACACCATATATTTT | CAISQRQGPDSGNTIYF
. | TRBJ2-7 | TRBV15 | . | TGTGCCACCAGCAGAGACCTCGGGGGCTACGAGCAGTACTTC | CATSRDLGGYEQYF
few | TRBJ2-7 | TRBV12-3/TRBV12-4 | TRBD2 | TGTGCCAGCAGTAGAAGCGGGGGGGCCCACGAGCAGTACTTC | CASSRSGGAHEQYF
. | TRBJ2-5 | TRBV14 | TRBD2 | TGTGCCAGCAGCCAAGAGTTCTATACGGCGGGGGGGCTCGAAGAGACCCAGTACTTC | CASSQEFYTAGGLEETQYF
. | TRBJ1-1 | TRBV29-1 | . | TGCAGCGTTGGGCGGCAGCTCACTGAAGCTTTCTTT | CSVGRQLTEAFF
few | TRBJ2-7 | TRBV4-2 | TRBD2 | TGTGCCAGCAGCCAAGGTAGCGGGGCCAGCTCCTACGAGCAGTACTTC | CASSQGSGASSYEQYF
. | TRBJ2-1 | TRBV7-6 | TRBD2 | TGTGCCAGCCACACCCCGGGGGGGCCGGGGGGGAATGAGCAGTTCTTC | CASHTPGGPGGNEQFF
. | TRBJ1-3 | TRBV2 | . | TGTGCCAGCAGTGAATGGACACAGCTATATTTT | CASSEWTQLYF
. | TRBJ1-1 | TRBV11-3 | . | TGTGCCAGCAGCTTAGAGGGGCAGGGGAGCACTGAAGCTTTCTTT | CASSLEGQGSTEAFF
. | TRBJ2-3 | TRBV12-3/TRBV12-4 | . | TGTGCCAGCAGATCCCGGGCAGGCACTAGCACAGATACGCAGTATTTT | CASRSRAGTSTDTQYF
. | TRBJ1-1 | TRBV30 | . | TGTGCCTGGTTAGACAAGAGGTACGCTTTCTTT | CAWLDKRYAFF
medium-sized | TRBJ2-3 | TRBV20-1 | . | TGCAGTGCTAGGTCCCTGAGGGGAATCACAGATACGCAGTATTTT | CSARSLRGITDTQYF
. | TRBJ2-5 | TRBV7-2 | TRBD2 | TGTGCCAGCAGCTTAGAGGGGACTAGCGGGGGGGCCCAGTACTTC | CASSLEGTSGGAQYF
. | TRBJ1-2 | TRBV5-6 | . | TGTGCCAGCAGCTTTTACAGTGGAATTAGCTATGGCTACACCTTC | CASSFYSGISYGYTF